Presented here are 20 T cell receptor beta chains from one specimen sequenced in a study of T cells in tuberculosis. Time point described: new active TB diagnosis, blood taken before or within 7 days of starting treatment. Produced via immunoSEQ multiplex PCR; TCRdb's table is partial and in-frame only. The repertoire has 30,000 or so clones, more than 75% of them found once; the top ten carry more than 4%. Material: PBMCs, obtained at tuberculosis diagnosis. The receptors were gathered from an adult with tuberculosis.

The chain combines TRBV15 with TRBJ2-2; possible D gene TRBD1, 6 bases. Germline V gene lookup returns CDR1 LNHNV and CDR2 YYDKDF (reference sequence). V was cut by 2 bases and J by 4 bases, with 11 bases left in between. The CDR3 runs to 15 residues. In DNA form, the CDR3 reads TGTGCCACCAGCAGACGCCGGGACACCACCGGGGAGCTGTTTTTT. Translating it yields CATSRRRDTTGELFF.

The J gene is TRBJ2-3, the V gene TRBV19; D possibly corresponds to TRBD2 (6 bases). V lost 3 bases and J 4 bases, leaving 11 bases between the germline ends. There are 14 residues in the CDR3. CDR1 is LNHDA and CDR2 is SQIVND in the germline V gene (reference sequence). CDR3 protein: CASSMSGRPDTQYF. DNA for the CDR3: TGTGCCAGTAGTATGAGTGGGAGGCCAGATACGCAGTATTTT.

This clone was recorded once. The chain carries TRBV28 and TRBJ2-7; 7 bases line up with TRBD2. The germline V gene has CDR1 MDHEN and CDR2 SYDVKM. The CDR3 spans 14 residues. The trim removed 7 bases at V and 2 bases at J, leaving 8 bases unmatched. Here the CDR3 reads CASNSGANPYEQYF. The CDR3 nucleotides read TGTGCCAGCAACAGCGGGGCAAACCCCTACGAGCAGTACTTC.

The chain combines TRBV9 with TRBJ1-2; tentative D call: TRBD1 (5 bases). The CDR3 totals 11 residues. The germline V gene encodes CDR1 SGDLS and CDR2 YYNGEE. V was clipped by 2 bases and J by 11 bases, with 10 bases between them. The CDR3 is CASSVQGRYTF. CDR3 nucleotide sequence: TGTGCCAGCAGCGTTCAGGGCAGGTACACCTTC.

The rearrangement joins TRBV5-4 to TRBJ2-7; 7 positions match TRBD2. V trimming: 0 bases; J trimming: 0 bases; junction bases outside the gene matches: 12. Germline V gene sequence: CDR1 SGHNT, CDR2 YYREEE (reference sequence). The length of the CDR3 is 18 residues. This CDR3 is CASSLDLVGGRSSYEQYF. The CDR3 DNA sequence: TGTGCCAGCAGCTTGGATCTAGTGGGAGGGCGCAGCTCCTACGAGCAGTACTTC.

V gene TRBV28 combines with J gene TRBJ1-2, with 7 bases aligning to TRBD1. The length of the CDR3 is 14 residues. V lost 8 bases and J lost 4; bases outside the gene matches: 10. Germline V gene sequence: CDR1 MDHEN, CDR2 SYDVKM. Here the CDR3 reads CASSRGGITYGYTF. The CDR3 coding sequence is TGTGCCAGCTCGAGAGGGGGCATAACCTATGGCTACACCTTC.

A single count supports this clone. The V gene is TRBV9, the J gene TRBJ2-7; 9 nucleotides match TRBD1. Germline V gene lookup returns CDR1 SGDLS and CDR2 YYNGEE. V lost 6 bases, J lost 4 bases, and 8 bases stayed unmatched. This CDR3 contains 14 residues. The DNA of the CDR3 is TGTGCCAGCACCCGGACAGGGGTGGAGTACGAGCAGTACTTC. Its protein product is CASTRTGVEYEQYF.

V gene TRBV7-9 combines with J gene TRBJ2-7; 7 positions match TRBD2. The J segment lost 2 bases and the V segment lost 2 bases, leaving 6 bases of the junction unmatched. The CDR3 length is 15 residues. Per germline, CDR1 SEHNR and CDR2 FQNEAQ (reference sequence). For the CDR3, the DNA is TGTGCCAGCAGCTTAACCCTAGCGGACACCTACGAGCAGTACTTC. Translating gives CASSLTLADTYEQYF. Combining the CDR3 with reference TRBV7-9 and TRBJ2-7 gives the whole variable domain DTGVSQNPRHKITKRGQNVTFRCDPISEHNRLYWYRQTLGQGPEFLTYFQNEAQLEKSRLLSDRFSAERPKGSFSTLEIQRTEQGDSAMYLCASSLTLADTYEQYFGPGTRLTVT.

CDR3 sequence reads: CATSRSSEIVYGYTF. CDR3 coding DNA: TGTGCCACCAGCCGATCCTCGGAGATCGTCTATGGCTACACCTTC. The chain carries TRBV15 and TRBJ1-2, with D uncertain. The CDR3 contains 15 residues. The germline V and J ends were trimmed by 5 bases and 4 bases, with 17 bases remaining between them. Germline V gene lookup returns CDR1 LNHNV and CDR2 YYDKDF (reference sequence).

CDR3 amino acids: CASSLGQANQPQHF. The CDR3, as DNA: TGTGCCAGCAGCCTGGGACAGGCTAATCAGCCCCAGCATTTT. This chain uses TRBV5-6 with TRBJ1-5; 8 positions match TRBD1. Germline V lookup: CDR1 SGHDT, CDR2 YYEEEE. Trimming at V came to 4 bases and at J to 4 bases, leaving 4 bases not matched to a gene. The CDR3 extends over 14 amino acids. Drawing the rest from reference TRBV5-6 and TRBJ1-5, the complete variable domain is DAGVTQSPTHLIKTRGQQVTLRCSPKSGHDTVSWYQQALGQGPQFIFQYYEEEERQRGNFPDRFSGHQFPNYSSELNVNALLLGDSALYLCASSLGQANQPQHFGDGTRLSIL.

The chain links TRBV19 to TRBJ2-1; 14 bases agree with TRBD2. This CDR3 has 24 amino acids. Trimming cost V 1 base and J 0 bases; bases outside gene matches: 20. Germline CDR1 and CDR2: LNHDA and SQIVND (reference sequence). CDR3 sequence (DNA): TGTGCCAGTAGTATAGTTAAGTGGTGGGGGACTAGCGGGAGTACAGAGAGCTCCTACAATGAGCAGTTCTTC. It yields the protein CASSIVKWWGTSGSTESSYNEQFF.

The V gene is TRBV27, the J gene TRBJ2-1, with 10 bases that match TRBD2. The J segment lost 1 base and the V segment lost 5 bases, leaving 8 bases of the junction unmatched. Per germline, CDR1 MNHEY and CDR2 SMNVEV (reference sequence). The CDR3 has 17 residues. CDR3 sequence (DNA): TGTGCCAGCAGTCCCCGGTCTAGCGGGAGTTCCTACAATGAGCAGTTCTTC. Encoded protein: CASSPRSSGSSYNEQFF.

The chain is built from TRBV30 and TRBJ1-1; a possible D gene is TRBD1 (6 bases). Between the trimmed V and J ends, which lost 3 bases and 3 bases, there was a span of 26 bases. Germline V gene sequence: CDR1 GTSNPN, CDR2 SVGIG (reference sequence). The CDR3 loop spans 18 amino acids. The CDR3 DNA reads TGTGCCTGGAGGCCCCCCAGGGCGATCGGGGGGCCCGACACTGAAGCTTTCTTT. It codes for CAWRPPRAIGGPDTEAFF.

This chain's CDR3 is CASSVVVGNTEAFF. The CDR3 nucleotides are TGTGCCAGCAGCGTAGTGGTCGGGAACACTGAAGCTTTCTTT. The rearrangement uses TRBV9 and TRBJ1-1; no firm D call. The CDR3 consists of 14 residues. Trimming cost V 0 bases and J 1 base, with 7 bases left between them. Germline assignment: CDR1 SGDLS and CDR2 YYNGEE.

The rearrangement uses TRBV5-1 and TRBJ2-1; possibly TRBD2 for D (6 bases). CDR3 length: 13 amino acids. CDR1 and CDR2 (germline): SGHRS, YFSETQ. The V end lost 6 bases, the J end lost 3 bases, and 10 bases lay between the germline ends. The CDR3 region is CASTPEGYNEQFF. CDR3 nucleotide sequence: TGCGCCAGCACCCCGGAGGGCTACAATGAGCAGTTCTTC.

The chain links TRBV5-1 to TRBJ2-3, with no clear D. This CDR3 has 17 residues. Per germline, CDR1 SGHRS and CDR2 YFSETQ. The germline V and J ends were trimmed by 1 base and 0 bases, with 15 bases remaining between them. The CDR3 here is CASSLNGSPTSTDTQYF. Here the CDR3 DNA reads TGCGCCAGCAGCTTGAACGGGTCTCCGACTAGCACAGATACGCAGTATTTT.

This rearrangement joins TRBV21-1 to TRBJ2-7; the table's D call TRBD2 went unverified against the DNA. TRBV21-1 is designated a pseudogene. There are 16 residues in the CDR3. For the CDR3, the DNA is TGTGCCAGCACCAGATGGGAGAGACTAGCGGACCTGGAGCAGTACTTC. Encoded protein: CASTRWERLADLEQYF.

There are a few counts of this clone. The rearrangement links TRBV27 to TRBJ2-6; 10 nucleotides line up with TRBD1. V was pared by 1 base and J by 1 base, with 1 base of the junction left unmatched. This CDR3 comprises 17 residues. Looked up from germline, CDR1 is MNHEY and CDR2 is SMNVEV (reference sequence). CDR3 protein: CASSLWGQGSGANVLTF. CDR3 DNA: TGTGCCAGCAGTTTATGGGGACAGGGGTCTGGGGCCAACGTCCTGACTTTC.

The chain recombines TRBV2 with TRBJ2-7; 7 bases map to TRBD1. Germline CDR1 reads SNHLY; CDR2 reads FYNNEI. The CDR3 is 14 amino acids. V lost 3 bases, J lost 2 bases, and 4 bases stayed unmatched. CDR3 nucleotides: TGTGCCAGCAGTGAGCCCAGGGGGACCTACGAGCAGTACTTC. The encoded protein is CASSEPRGTYEQYF.

The chain employs TRBV28 and TRBJ1-4; 8 bases agree with TRBD1. This CDR3 is 13 amino acids long. V shed 6 bases, J shed 13 bases, and the junction held 10 bases outside the gene matches. In germline, CDR1 is MDHEN, CDR2 SYDVKM. The DNA for the CDR3 is TGTGCCAGCAGAGATGGGGACAGGAAAGGACTGTTTTTT. Translated: CASRDGDRKGLFF.